These T cell receptor beta chains were read from a single sample in a study of identical twins. TCRdb redid the calling of the 5' RACE reads with MiXCR, one entry per CDR3 protein. The sample includes fewer than 550,000 distinct CDR3 sequences, about 16% of them seen just once. The same sample was also used in a study of yellow fever vaccine responses in identical twins.

Specimen: CD4+ T cells sorted from blood. These receptors originate from a woman younger than 35 in good health. The CDR3 runs from the conserved cysteine through the conserved F or W. A D gene is named only where the DNA matches it firmly. Clone size is not always given. Where it is, it says once, few, many or a class for expanded clones.

>NA|NA|TRBV20-1|TRBJ1-4
TGCGCCTCTGTGGGGGGAGTTGATGAAAAACTGTTTTTT
CASVGGVDEKLFF
>NA|many|TRBV3-1|TRBJ2-1
TGTGCCAGCAGCCAAGCCTATGAGCAGTTCTTC
CASSQAYEQFF
>NA|few|TRBV20-1|TRBJ1-4
TGCAGTGCGAGGATACCGGCAACTAATGAAAAACTGTTTTTT
CSARIPATNEKLFF
>TRBD1|NA|TRBV6-1|TRBJ1-5
TGTGCCAGCAGCTTCTTGGACAGGGGACAGCCCCAGCATTTT
CASSFLDRGQPQHF
>NA|NA|TRBV25-1|TRBJ2-3
TGTGCCAGCAGAGGGGAGTTCGGCACAGATACGCAGTATTTT
CASRGEFGTDTQYF
>TRBD2|NA|TRBV6-1|TRBJ2-2
TGTGCCAGCAGCCTCGGACTAGCGGGGGGGCTGACCGGGGAGCTGTTTTTT
CASSLGLAGGLTGELFF
>TRBD2|few|TRBV24-1|TRBJ2-3
TGTGCCACCAGTGATTTTCGAGCGGGAGGTACAGATACGCAGTATTTT
CATSDFRAGGTDTQYF
>TRBD1|NA|TRBV28|TRBJ2-2
TGTGCCAGCAGTTCCAGGACAGGGTTGGCCGGGGAGCTGTTTTTT
CASSSRTGLAGELFF
>NA|NA|TRBV20-1|TRBJ2-1
TGCAGTGCCATTAACTTCAATGAGCAGTTCTTC
CSAINFNEQFF
>NA|few|TRBV24-1|TRBJ2-1
TGTGCCACCAGTGATTTCATCGGCAATGAGCAGTTCTTC
CATSDFIGNEQFF
>NA|NA|TRBV24-1|TRBJ2-1
TGTGCCACCAGTGATGCATCTACTAGCCACAATGAGCAGTTCTTC
CATSDASTSHNEQFF
>NA|NA|TRBV28|TRBJ1-2
TGTGCCAGCACAATACAGGGAACCAACTATGGCTACACCTTC
CASTIQGTNYGYTF
>NA|NA|TRBV29-1|TRBJ1-2
TGCAGCGTTGTAACCGGGATGCGCGCCCTCGTTGGCTACACCTTC
CSVVTGMRALVGYTF
>NA|few|TRBV10-3|TRBJ2-7
TGTGCCATCAGTGAGTCTCGGGGGACAGCCGGCTACGAGCAGTACTTC
CAISESRGTAGYEQYF
>TRBD1|NA|TRBV6-5|TRBJ1-3
TGTGCCAGCAGCTACGACAGGGGAAGAAACACCATATATTTT
CASSYDRGRNTIYF
>TRBD2|few|TRBV6-4|TRBJ2-1
TGTGCCAGCAGTGGACTAGCGGGAGGGATCAATGAGCAGTTCTTC
CASSGLAGGINEQFF
>TRBD1|few|TRBV12-3/TRBV12-4|TRBJ2-1
TGTGCCAGCAGATTCGACAGGGACTCCTACAATGAGCAGTTCTTC
CASRFDRDSYNEQFF
>NA|NA|TRBV28|TRBJ2-7
TGTGCCAGCAGTGAGCGGGGACAATACGAGCAGTACTTC
CASSERGQYEQYF
>NA|NA|TRBV29-1|TRBJ1-1
TGCAGCGTTGAAAGAGGGGGGGGCACTGAAGCTTTCTTT
CSVERGGGTEAFF
>NA|few|TRBV29-1|TRBJ2-5
TGCAGCGTTGAGTTCACCCAGAAAGAGACCCAGTACTTC
CSVEFTQKETQYF
>TRBD2|few|TRBV20-1|TRBJ2-3
TGCAGTGCTAGAGGACTAGCGGGAGGTGATACGCAGTATTTT
CSARGLAGGDTQYF
>TRBD2|few|TRBV3-1|TRBJ2-3
TGTGCCAGCAGCCAAGGACTAGCGGGAAATACGCAGTATTTT
CASSQGLAGNTQYF
>NA|NA|TRBV4-1|TRBJ2-5
TGCGCCAGCAGCCAAGCTGAGAGGGTAGAGACCCAGTACTTC
CASSQAERVETQYF
>NA|NA|TRBV18|TRBJ2-2
TGTGCCAGCTCACCACCTTACATCGCCGGGGAGCTGTTTTTT
CASSPPYIAGELFF
>TRBD2|few|TRBV6-5|TRBJ2-7
TGTGCCAGCAGTTCTACGACTAGCCGGATGGGGGATCTGTACTTC
CASSSTTSRMGDLYF
>NA|NA|TRBV2|TRBJ2-1
TGTGCCAGCAGGAACGAAGGGGCGAGGGGAAATGAGCAGTTCTTC
CASRNEGARGNEQFF
>NA|NA|TRBV7-9|TRBJ2-1
TGTGCCAGCAAAACTAGAGAGGGCTACAATGAGCAGTTCTTC
CASKTREGYNEQFF
>TRBD2|few|TRBV28|TRBJ2-3
TGTGCCAGCAGTTACCGACTAGCGGGAGCCAATACTAGCACAGATACGCAGTATTTT
CASSYRLAGANTSTDTQYF
>NA|few|TRBV20-1|TRBJ2-1
TGCAGTGCTAGAGGGGGGGCCCACAATGAGCAGTTCTTC
CSARGGAHNEQFF
>TRBD2|few|TRBV11-2|TRBJ2-1
TGTGCCAGCACCCCGGTACCTAGCGGGGCCAATGAGCAGTTCTTC
CASTPVPSGANEQFF
>NA|few|TRBV5-1|TRBJ2-2
TGCGCCAGCAGCTTCCTGCAGGCCCGAAAGGAGCTGTTTTTT
CASSFLQARKELFF
>TRBD2|NA|TRBV20-1|TRBJ2-5
TGCAGTGCTAGGCCCCTGGGGGGCGGGGGGTCCCAAGAGACCCAGTACTTC
CSARPLGGGGSQETQYF
>NA|NA|TRBV11-2|TRBJ2-5
TGTGCCAGCTGGGGGGGCAGGGAAGCTAGGACCCAGTACTTC
CASWGGREARTQYF
>TRBD1|once|TRBV7-9|TRBJ2-1
TGTGCCAGCAGCCCCCGGGGGCAGGGGGCGAACAATGAGCAGTTCTTC
CASSPRGQGANNEQFF
>TRBD1|many|TRBV29-1|TRBJ2-5
TGCAGCGTTGACCTGACAGGGATGATCCTGGAGACCCAGTACTTC
CSVDLTGMILETQYF
>TRBD2|NA|TRBV3-1|TRBJ2-1
TGTGCCAGCAGCCACGCCGGGACTAGCGGGAGTAATGAGCAGTTCTTC
CASSHAGTSGSNEQFF
>TRBD2|few|TRBV11-2|TRBJ2-5
TGTGCCAGCAGCCCTAACGGACTAGTCGAGACCCAGTACTTC
CASSPNGLVETQYF
>NA|many|TRBV6-1|TRBJ2-1
TGTGCCAGCACACGAGGTGGGGCTAGCTCCTACAATGAGCAGTTCTTC
CASTRGGASSYNEQFF
>NA|NA|TRBV7-6|TRBJ2-3
TGTGCCAGCAGCTTAGGATATGTCGTCTGGGGGGCAGATAAGCAGTATTTT
CASSLGYVVWGADKQYF
>NA|NA|TRBV3-1|TRBJ2-5
TGTGCCAGCAGCCAAGATTTGGGGAGGCGAGGGGAGACCCAGTACTTC
CASSQDLGRRGETQYF
>TRBD2|NA|TRBV20-1|TRBJ2-2
TGCAGTGCTGGCGAACTAGCGGGGGGGCCCACCGGGGAGCTGTTTTTT
CSAGELAGGPTGELFF
>NA|NA|TRBV28|TRBJ2-2
TGTGCCAGCACAAGAGCGAACACCGGGGAGCTGTTTTTT
CASTRANTGELFF
>NA|NA|TRBV3-1|TRBJ2-1
TGTGCCAGCAGCCAAGAAGGACTCCAATACAATGAGCAGTTCTTC
CASSQEGLQYNEQFF
>TRBD1|NA|TRBV10-3|TRBJ2-5
TGTGCCATCAGCCTAGGGCAGGGGGCTGGAGAGACCCAGTACTTC
CAISLGQGAGETQYF
>NA|NA|TRBV5-1|TRBJ2-3
TGCGCCAGCAGCATGGAGGACAGCACAGATACGCAGTATTTT
CASSMEDSTDTQYF
>NA|NA|TRBV4-1|TRBJ2-3
TGCGCCAGCAGCCCCCCTCGACTTCCTAGCACAGATACGCAGTATTTT
CASSPPRLPSTDTQYF
>NA|few|TRBV12-3/TRBV12-4|TRBJ1-1
TGTGCCAGCAGTTACGGACAGCTGAACACTGAAGCTTTCTTT
CASSYGQLNTEAFF
>NA|few|TRBV21-1|TRBJ2-7
TGTGCCAGCAGAGACAACCCAACAGTAGCCTACGAGCAGTACTTC
CASRDNPTVAYEQYF
>NA|NA|TRBV4-1|TRBJ1-2
TGCGCCAGCAGCCAAGATTGGGCAGACTATGGCTACACCTTC
CASSQDWADYGYTF